The 19 T cell receptor beta chains listed next were all sequenced from one sample in a study of human T cells and chemical hapten exposure. TCRdb ran MiXCR on the RACE reads and lists one entry per CDR3 protein. The sample shows more than 70,000 distinct CDR3 sequences, around 8.8% of them seen only once. Documented time point: healthy volunteer bleed at 2 weeks. Extraction of total RNA was performed on unfractionated whole blood. The sequenced sample was whole blood. These TCRs come from a female donor in good health. Some clones in this sample may be carry-over from other donors' samples.

This clonotype occurred a few times. This chain uses TRBV19 with TRBJ1-2, with D possibly TRBD1 on 5 matching bases. The CDR3 has 15 residues. With 5 bases removed from V and 2 bases from J, the gap between germline ends came to 15 bases. The germline V gene has CDR1 LNHDA and CDR2 SQIVND (reference sequence). CDR3 in DNA: TGTGCCAGTAGTGCCCTGCAGGGAATAAACTATGGCTACACCTTC. Translated, it gives CASSALQGINYGYTF.

The rearrangement uses TRBV29-1 and TRBJ2-7, with D tentatively TRBD2 (5 bases). The length of the CDR3 is 13 residues. CDR1 and CDR2 (germline): SQVTM, ANQGSEA. The V end was cut by 3 bases, the J end by 1 base, with 10 bases between. The CDR3 protein is CSVDSEGSYEQYF. The CDR3 DNA sequence: TGCAGCGTTGACAGTGAGGGTTCCTACGAGCAGTACTTC.

This clonotype occurred a few times. V usage is TRBV28 and J usage is TRBJ2-1, with TRBD2 matching 12 bases. The CDR3 spans 16 residues. V lost 5 bases and J lost 6; bases outside the gene matches: 8. CDR1 is MDHEN and CDR2 is SYDVKM in the germline V gene. The CDR3 DNA reads as TGTGCCAGCAGTAGGACTAGCGGGAAAAATTTCAATGAGCAGTTCTTC. This sequence encodes CASSRTSGKNFNEQFF.

Ten or more counts support this clonotype. This chain links TRBV7-8 with TRBJ2-5; tentative D call: TRBD1 (6 bases). V lost 5 bases, J lost 3 bases, and 13 bases lay in between. The CDR3 spans 14 residues. Germline values: CDR1 SGHVS, CDR2 FQNEAQ. CDR3 nucleotide sequence: TGTGCCAGCAGCGAGTACAGGGTAAAAGAGACCCAGTACTTC. Encoded protein: CASSEYRVKETQYF.

The rearrangement links TRBV27 to TRBJ1-5; the D is unclear. The CDR3 runs 13 residues. Germline V gene sequence: CDR1 MNHEY, CDR2 SMNVEV (reference sequence). V was cut by 3 bases and J by 5 bases, with 8 bases left in between. CDR3 residues: CASSFRFYQPQHF. For the CDR3, the DNA is TGTGCCAGCAGTTTTCGTTTTTATCAGCCCCAGCATTTT.

The table lists this clonotype with many counts. The V call is TRBV28, the J call TRBJ2-5; 9 bases match TRBD2. The CDR3 runs 16 residues. Germline assignment: CDR1 MDHEN and CDR2 SYDVKM. Trimming took 5 bases from V and 2 from J; bases not matched to a gene: 9. The CDR3 is CASSPTEREDQETQYF. The CDR3 nucleotides are TGTGCCAGCAGTCCCACCGAGCGGGAGGATCAAGAGACCCAGTACTTC.

This clonotype turned up a few times. The genes are TRBV6-1 and TRBJ2-1, with D possibly being TRBD1 (5 bases). The germline gives CDR1 MNHNS, CDR2 SASEGT. The CDR3 length is 14 residues. Trimming cost V 3 bases and J 0 bases, with 6 bases left between them. CDR3 region: CASSDRASYNEQFF. The CDR3 bases are TGTGCCAGCAGTGACAGGGCCTCCTACAATGAGCAGTTCTTC.

Only a few counts were recorded for this clonotype. The chain links TRBV12-3 or TRBV12-4 to TRBJ2-2; D may be TRBD1 or TRBD2 (6 bases each). V gave up 6 bases and J gave up 3 bases, with 11 bases separating them. The CDR3 extends over 14 amino acids. The CDR3: CASRRGQHTGELFF. CDR3 bases: TGTGCCAGCAGACGGGGGCAGCACACCGGGGAGCTGTTTTTT.

The V gene is TRBV9, the J gene TRBJ1-1; maybe TRBD1 (6 bases). The CDR3 loop spans 14 amino acids. CDR1 and CDR2 (germline): SGDLS, YYNGEE. Between the trimmed V and J ends, which lost 0 bases and 3 bases, there was a span of 9 bases. Written as DNA, the CDR3 is TGTGCCAGCAGCGTAGCTGGGGGGCACACTGAAGCTTTCTTT. This encodes CASSVAGGHTEAFF.

The table lists this clonotype with a few counts. The chain recombines TRBV15 with TRBJ1-6; 8 bases are shared with TRBD1. Losses at the gene ends were 0 bases for V and 8 bases for J; bases not matched to a gene: 9. The CDR3 has 17 residues. The germline CDR1 and CDR2 sequences are LNHNV and YYDKDF (reference sequence). The CDR3 loop reads CATSRDQGAFFDSPLHF. Here the CDR3 DNA reads TGTGCCACCAGCAGAGATCAGGGGGCCTTCTTCGATTCACCCCTCCACTTT.

The chain couples TRBV19 to TRBJ1-5; D perhaps matches TRBD1 (5 bases). Germline V gene lookup returns CDR1 LNHDA and CDR2 SQIVND (reference sequence). The CDR3 has 15 residues. Trimming left V 9 bases short and J 3 bases short, with 18 bases between. CDR3 region: CASTGPLGANQPQHF. The CDR3 nucleotides read TGTGCCAGCACCGGGCCTCTTGGGGCCAATCAGCCCCAGCATTTT. Filled out from reference TRBV19 and TRBJ1-5, the complete variable domain reads DGGITQSPKYLFRKEGQNVTLSCEQNLNHDAMYWYRQDPGQGLRLIYYSQIVNDFQKGDIAEGYSVSREKKESFPLTVTSAQKNPTAFYLCASTGPLGANQPQHFGDGTRLSIL.

The V gene is TRBV7-9, the J gene TRBJ1-2; 9 bases are shared with TRBD1. This CDR3 is 14 amino acids long. Unmatched junction bases numbered 9, after V lost 5 bases and J lost 8 bases. CDR1 and CDR2 (germline): SEHNR, FQNEAQ (reference sequence). In nucleotides, the CDR3 is TGTGCCAGCAGCAACGAACAGGGGGCAGGAGGCTACACCTTC. Translation: CASSNEQGAGGYTF.

Many counts were recorded for this clonotype. This chain connects TRBV20-1 to TRBJ2-7; no reliable D call. Per the germline V gene, CDR1 is DFQATT and CDR2 is SNEGSKA (reference sequence). The V gene lost 0 bases and the J gene lost 3 bases, with 6 bases spanning the gap. The CDR3 sequence is 12 residues long. CDR3 in amino acids: CSARDDLYEQYF. Written as DNA, the CDR3 is TGCAGTGCTAGAGATGACCTCTACGAGCAGTACTTC.

This clonotype showed up just a few times. The chain is built from TRBV7-2 and TRBJ1-1; D not resolved. Germline lookup yields CDR1 SGHTA and CDR2 FQGNSA. This CDR3 comprises 13 residues. The V end was cut by 1 base, the J end by 4 bases, with 7 bases between. The CDR3 sequence: CASSLDWGTEAFF. In DNA form, the CDR3 reads TGTGCCAGCAGCTTAGATTGGGGCACTGAAGCTTTCTTT.

This sequence joins TRBV12-3 or TRBV12-4 and TRBJ2-7; possibly TRBD1 for D (6 bases). Trimming left V 5 bases short and J 3 bases short, with 14 bases between. This CDR3 is built from 14 residues. The CDR3 is CASSTTTGRYEQYF. In nucleotides, the CDR3 is TGTGCCAGCAGTACGACGACAGGCCGCTACGAGCAGTACTTC.

The sample holds a few counts of this clonotype. The J gene is TRBJ1-1, the V gene TRBV7-6; D unresolved. The V end was cut by 6 bases, the J end by 7 bases, with 12 bases between. The CDR3 extends over 12 amino acids. Germline-derived CDR1 and CDR2 are SGHVS and FNYEAQ. The CDR3 loop is CASSRPRSEAFF. The CDR3 DNA reads as TGTGCCAGCAGTCGGCCCAGGAGTGAAGCTTTCTTT.

This clonotype was detected only once. A much larger clone lies one base from this, so it may be a read error. The chain is built from TRBV5-1 and TRBJ2-5, with TRBD1 identical over 8 bases. The CDR3 spans 15 residues. In germline, CDR1 is SGHRS, CDR2 YFSETQ. The CDR3, as DNA: TGCGCCAGCAGCTTCTCGACAGGGGAGTCAGAGACCCGGTACTTC. It is translated as CASSFSTGESETRYF.

V and J are TRBV2 and TRBJ1-6; D remains ambiguous. The V gene's germline CDR1 is SNHLY and CDR2 FYNNEI. The CDR3 contains 15 residues. Between the trimmed V and J ends, which lost 2 bases and 7 bases, there was a span of 12 bases. The CDR3 DNA reads TGTGCCAGCAGTGAAATTGGGCGGCAAAATTCACCCCTCCACTTT. Translating gives CASSEIGRQNSPLHF. Full variable domain (remainder filled in from reference TRBV2 and TRBJ1-6): EPEVTQTPSHQVTQMGQEVILRCVPISNHLYFYWYRQILGQKVEFLVSFYNNEISEKSEIFDDQFSVERPDGSNFTLKIRSTKLEDSAMYFCASSEIGRQNSPLHFGNGTRLTVT.

This chain joins TRBV2 and TRBJ2-5; TRBD2 matches 12 bases. Germline trimming cut 1 base from V and 5 bases from J; bases unmatched to any gene: 5. The CDR3 is made up of 16 amino acids. Germline loops: CDR1 SNHLY, CDR2 FYNNEI. CDR3 bases: TGTGCCAGCAGTGAAGGACTAGCGGGAGTGGTCGAGACCCAGTACTTC. This sequence encodes CASSEGLAGVVETQYF.